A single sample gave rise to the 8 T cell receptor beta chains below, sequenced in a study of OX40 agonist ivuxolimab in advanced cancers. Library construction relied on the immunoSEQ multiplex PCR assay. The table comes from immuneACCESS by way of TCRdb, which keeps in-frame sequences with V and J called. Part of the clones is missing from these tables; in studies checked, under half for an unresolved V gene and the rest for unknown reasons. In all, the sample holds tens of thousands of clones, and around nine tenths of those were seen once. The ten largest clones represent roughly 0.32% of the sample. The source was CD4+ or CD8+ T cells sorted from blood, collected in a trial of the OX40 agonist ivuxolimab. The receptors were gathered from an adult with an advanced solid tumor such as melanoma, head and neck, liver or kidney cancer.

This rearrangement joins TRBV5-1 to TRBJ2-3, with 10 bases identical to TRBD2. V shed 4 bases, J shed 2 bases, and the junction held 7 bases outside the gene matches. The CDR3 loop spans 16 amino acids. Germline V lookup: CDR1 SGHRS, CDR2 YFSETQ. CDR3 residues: CASSPLLAGNTDTQYF. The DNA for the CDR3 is TGCGCCAGCAGCCCGCTACTAGCGGGGAACACAGATACGCAGTATTTT.

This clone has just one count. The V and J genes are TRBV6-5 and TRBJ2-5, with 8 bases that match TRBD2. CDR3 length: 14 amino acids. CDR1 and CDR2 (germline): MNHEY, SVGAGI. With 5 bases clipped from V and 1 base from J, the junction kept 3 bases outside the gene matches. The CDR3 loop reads CASSQTSGQETQYF. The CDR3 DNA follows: TGTGCCAGCAGTCAAACTAGCGGCCAAGAGACCCAGTACTTC.

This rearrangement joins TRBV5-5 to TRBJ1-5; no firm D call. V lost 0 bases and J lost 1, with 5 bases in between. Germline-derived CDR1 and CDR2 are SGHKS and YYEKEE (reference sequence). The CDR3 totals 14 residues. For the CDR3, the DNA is TGTGCCAGCAGCTTGGCGGGCAGCAATCAGCCCCAGCATTTT. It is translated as CASSLAGSNQPQHF. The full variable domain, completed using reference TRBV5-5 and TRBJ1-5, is DAGVTQSPTHLIKTRGQQVTLRCSPISGHKSVSWYQQVLGQGPQFIFQYYEKEERGRGNFPDRFSARQFPNYSSELNVNALLLGDSALYLCASSLAGSNQPQHFGDGTRLSIL.

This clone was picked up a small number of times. The CDR3 DNA reads TGTGCCAGCGCGGACACGGGCCGGGAGACCCAGTACTTC. Amino acid sequence: CASADTGRETQYF. The genes are TRBV7-7 and TRBJ2-5, with D possibly being TRBD1 (5 bases). CDR3 size: 13 residues. Germline assignment: CDR1 SSHAT and CDR2 FNYEAQ (reference sequence). The germline V and J ends were trimmed by 8 bases and 5 bases, with 15 bases remaining between them.

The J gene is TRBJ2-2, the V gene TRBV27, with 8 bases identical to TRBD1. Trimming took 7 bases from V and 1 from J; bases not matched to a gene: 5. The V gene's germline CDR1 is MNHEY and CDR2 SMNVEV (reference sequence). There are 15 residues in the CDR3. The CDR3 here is CASKPGTGNTGELFF. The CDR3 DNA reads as TGTGCCAGCAAACCGGGGACAGGGAACACCGGGGAGCTGTTTTTT.

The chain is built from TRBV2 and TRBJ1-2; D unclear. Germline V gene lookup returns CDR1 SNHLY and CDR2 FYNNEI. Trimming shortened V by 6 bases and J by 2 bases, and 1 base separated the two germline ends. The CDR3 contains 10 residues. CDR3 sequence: CASRNYGYTF. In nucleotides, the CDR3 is TGTGCCAGCAGGAACTATGGCTACACCTTC.

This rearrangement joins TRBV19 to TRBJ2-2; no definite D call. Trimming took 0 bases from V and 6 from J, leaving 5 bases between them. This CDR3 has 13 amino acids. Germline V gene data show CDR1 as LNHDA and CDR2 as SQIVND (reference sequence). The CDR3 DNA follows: TGTGCCAGTAGTATAGACGTCGCCGGGGAGCTGTTTTTT. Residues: CASSIDVAGELFF.

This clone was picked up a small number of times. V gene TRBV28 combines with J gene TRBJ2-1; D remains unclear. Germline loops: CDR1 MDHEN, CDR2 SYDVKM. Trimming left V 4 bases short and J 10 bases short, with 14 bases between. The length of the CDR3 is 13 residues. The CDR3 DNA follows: TGTGCCAGCAGTTACTCCCTAAATTGGGAGCAGTTCTTC. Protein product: CASSYSLNWEQFF.